This paragraph reports one T cell receptor beta chain. Its cognate antigen is unknown. Sequenced material consisted of expressed TCRB transcripts (all of the isolated RNA was reverse transcribed). Using immunoSEQ multiplex PCR, the repertoire was profiled, and TCRdb retains in-frame clones only, with some absent. The sample carries roughly 340,000 clones, about 12% recorded once. The data were taken from a study of beta chain features in type 1 diabetes. In the study overall: Age, gender and cell yields were similar between patients and healthy donors.

Trimming took 4 bases from V and 2 from J, leaving 9 bases between them. CDR1 is MGHRA and CDR2 is YSYEKL in the germline V gene. The CDR3 has 14 residues. Study results and caveats: In all four CD4+ subsets, TCRB CDR3 length was significantly, moderately reduced in type 1 diabetes. Lower insertion and higher deletion counts appeared at VDJ junctions in type 1 diabetes patients. Shorter templates may be favored by PCR, equally so in patients and controls.

V and J are TRBV4-1 and TRBJ1-3; unclear D gene. Sequencing was done on a sample of naive CD4+ T cells from blood. The TCR originated in a woman younger than 35 with type 1 diabetes. The CDR3 is CASSRGLAGNTIYF. As DNA, the CDR3 is TGCGCCAGCAGCCGAGGACTTGCTGGAAACACCATATATTTT.